The rows below give T cell receptor beta chains drawn from one sample of a study of immune evolution from preneoplasia to lung adenocarcinoma. Clones were sequenced by immunoSEQ multiplex PCR, and TCRdb holds only the in-frame ones, with some missing. Altogether around 16,000 clones are present, about 86% being singletons, with the ten largest covering around 2.6%. The sample was FFPE invasive lung adenocarcinoma tissue. These receptor sequences come from a person aged 65 to 85 with invasive lung adenocarcinoma. Both conserved end residues are part of each CDR3. D genes are given only for firm matches. Where a row states a size, it is once, few, many or the class of an expanded clone; other rows omit it.

>TRBV7-9|TRBJ1-2|14|-|-
CASSLGAAYYGYTF
TGTGCCAGCAGCTTAGGAGCGGCGTACTATGGCTACACCTTC
>TRBV7-8|TRBJ2-3|15|once|-
CASSSGTYSTDTQYF
TGTGCCAGCAGCTCCGGGACCTATAGCACAGATACGCAGTATTTT
>TRBV6-5|TRBJ1-1|13|-|-
CASSYGGGTEAFF
TGTGCCAGCAGTTACGGCGGCGGCACTGAAGCTTTCTTT
>TRBV5-6|TRBJ2-1|12|few|-
CASSLTLYEQFF
TGTGCCAGCAGCCTGACACTCTATGAGCAGTTCTTC
>TRBV7-8|TRBJ2-7|16|once|TRBD2
CASRLLRGSSGTEQYF
TGTGCCAGCAGACTCCTCAGAGGGTCTAGCGGGACGGAGCAGTACTTC
>TRBV6-1|TRBJ2-4|17|-|TRBD1
CASSETNRGLLASIQYF
TGTGCCAGCAGTGAGACAAACAGGGGGCTACTTGCGAGCATTCAGTACTTC
>TRBV5-6|TRBJ1-2|14|few|-
CASRPPHSTYGYTF
TGTGCCAGCCGACCACCCCACAGCACTTATGGCTACACCTTC
>TRBV20-1|TRBJ1-3|11|-|-
CSEGRGNTIYF
TGCAGTGAGGGAAGGGGAAACACCATATATTTT
>TRBV29-1|TRBJ2-3|13|-|TRBD1
CSARQGQGDTQYF
TGCAGCGCCCGACAGGGGCAAGGAGATACGCAGTATTTT
>TRBV28|TRBJ2-7|12|-|-
CATKTQHYEQYF
TGTGCCACCAAAACCCAACACTACGAGCAGTACTTC
>TRBV5-1|TRBJ2-3|15|-|-
CASTPHQGRTDTQYF
TGCGCCAGCACCCCTCACCAGGGACGGACGGATACGCAGTATTTT
>TRBV9|TRBJ2-1|15|-|-
CASSVAERSYNEQFF
TGTGCCAGCAGCGTAGCGGAGCGCTCCTACAATGAGCAGTTCTTC
>TRBV9|TRBJ2-7|15|-|TRBD1
CASSVGGQRSYEQYF
TGTGCCAGCAGCGTAGGGGGACAGAGGTCGTACGAGCAGTACTTC
>TRBV29-1|TRBJ1-2|13|-|TRBD1
CSVGTGGGYGYTF
TGCAGCGTTGGTACAGGGGGCGGCTATGGCTACACCTTC
>TRBV7-6|TRBJ2-2|13|-|-
CASSPSGPGELFF
TGTGCCAGCAGCCCGAGCGGGCCCGGGGAGCTGTTTTTT
>TRBV27|TRBJ2-1|15|-|TRBD1
CASTGYRGTYNEQFF
TGTGCCAGCACCGGATACAGGGGCACCTACAATGAGCAGTTCTTC
>TRBV6-1|TRBJ2-7|15|-|TRBD1
CASSVSGQGSYEQYF
TGTGCCAGCAGTGTTAGCGGACAGGGCTCCTACGAGCAGTACTTC
>TRBV9|TRBJ2-7|15|once|TRBD2
CASSTEGGGDYEQYF
TGTGCCAGCAGCACAGAGGGTGGGGGGGACTACGAGCAGTACTTC
>TRBV7-6|TRBJ2-7|13|once|-
CASSRDGAGEQYF
TGTGCCAGCAGCCGCGATGGGGCGGGCGAGCAGTACTTC
>TRBV4-2|TRBJ1-2|16|-|-
CASSQDGQDINYGYTF
TGTGCCAGCAGCCAAGATGGGCAGGACATTAACTATGGCTACACCTTC
>TRBV5-6|TRBJ2-3|15|-|TRBD1
CASSGDRGSTDTQYF
TGTGCCAGCAGCGGGGACAGGGGTAGCACAGATACGCAGTATTTT
>TRBV5-6|TRBJ1-3|13|-|-
CASSFVSGNTIYF
TGTGCCAGCAGCTTCGTTAGTGGAAACACCATATATTTT
>TRBV7-2|TRBJ2-3|14|-|TRBD1
CASSSTGGLNTQYF
TGTGCCAGCAGCTCGACAGGGGGCCTGAATACGCAGTATTTT
>TRBV5-1|TRBJ2-3|17|-|TRBD2
CASSPRVAGGSTDTQYF
TGCGCCAGCAGCCCTCGGGTAGCGGGGGGATCTACAGATACGCAGTATTTT
>TRBV11-3|TRBJ2-4|16|-|-
CASSLAPQGGRNIQYF
TGTGCCAGCAGCTTAGCCCCGCAGGGGGGGAGAAACATTCAGTACTTC
>TRBV2|TRBJ1-2|15|-|TRBD1
CASSDGQGVNYGYTF
TGTGCCAGCAGTGATGGACAGGGGGTGAACTATGGCTACACCTTC